Listed here are 7 T cell receptor beta chains from one sample, sequenced in a study of T cell repertoires and Cas9 in healthy adults. Assay used: immunoSEQ multiplex PCR; TCRdb lists only in-frame clones, some missing. The top ten clones hold less than 2% of a sample with about 20,000 clones, 91% of them seen once. Sequenced material: CD4+ effector T cells (CD127+, CD25-, CD137-, CD154-) from PBMCs; culture status not recorded. The receptors were sampled from a human donor in good health.

The chain employs TRBV5-5 and TRBJ1-2, with D perhaps TRBD1 (6 bases). Germline CDR1 and CDR2: SGHKS and YYEKEE (reference sequence). This CDR3 is 13 amino acids long. The V end lost 4 bases, the J end lost 3 bases, and 10 bases lay between the germline ends. The CDR3 sequence: CASSQAGDYGYTF. DNA for the CDR3: TGTGCCAGCAGCCAGGCAGGGGACTATGGCTACACCTTC.

Of note for this clone: Other DNA sequences in the same sample also yield this CDR3. The chain joins TRBV7-2 to TRBJ2-3; D not resolved. CDR1 and CDR2 from the germline V gene are SGHTA and FQGNSA. Deletions cut 5 bases from V and 1 base from J, with 10 bases between. The CDR3 sequence is 14 residues long. The CDR3 loop reads CASSLLRGTDTQYF. CDR3 nucleotide sequence: TGTGCCAGCAGCCTACTCCGGGGCACAGATACGCAGTATTTT.

This chain connects TRBV7-9 to TRBJ1-3; 9 positions match TRBD1. CDR1 and CDR2 (germline): SEHNR, FQNEAQ (reference sequence). V shed 4 bases and J 4 bases; nucleotides not matched to a gene: 8. The CDR3 has 16 residues. CDR3 loop: CASSSRQGGLGNTIYF. The CDR3 coding sequence is TGTGCCAGCAGCTCAAGACAGGGGGGACTAGGAAACACCATATATTTT. The full variable domain, in which reference TRBV7-9 and TRBJ1-3 provide the parts outside the CDR3, is DTGVSQNPRHKITKRGQNVTFRCDPISEHNRLYWYRQTLGQGPEFLTYFQNEAQLEKSRLLSDRFSAERPKGSFSTLEIQRTEQGDSAMYLCASSSRQGGLGNTIYFGEGSWLTVV.

This clone was seen only a few times. The rearrangement links TRBV28 to TRBJ2-7; no firm D call. Trimming left V 3 bases short and J 2 bases short, with 23 bases between. The CDR3 has 18 amino acids. Germline lookup yields CDR1 MDHEN and CDR2 SYDVKM. The CDR3 DNA is TGTGCCAGCAGTTTCGATTCCTGGCTGCCACCATACCCCTACGAGCAGTACTTC. It is translated as CASSFDSWLPPYPYEQYF.

V usage is TRBV18 and J usage is TRBJ2-3; unclear D gene. Trimming shortened V by 1 base and J by 5 bases, and 4 bases separated the two germline ends. The germline gives CDR1 KGHSH, CDR2 LQKENI. This CDR3 has 12 amino acids. The CDR3 reads CASSPRLDTQYF. In DNA, the CDR3 is TGTGCCAGCTCACCACGACTAGATACGCAGTATTTT.

Written as DNA, the CDR3 is TGTGCCAGCAGCTTAGGGGGTACCGGGGAGCTGTTTTTT. The encoded protein is CASSLGGTGELFF. The V and J genes are TRBV7-2 and TRBJ2-2; D is unresolved. The germline V gene has CDR1 SGHTA and CDR2 FQGNSA. The CDR3 sequence is 13 residues long. Trimming took off 1 base at V and 5 bases at J, with 5 bases between the two ends.

The rearrangement uses TRBV29-1 and TRBJ2-7, with 8 bases aligning to TRBD1. Germline V gene data show CDR1 as SQVTM and CDR2 as ANQGSEA. The CDR3 consists of 12 residues. J lost 6 bases, V lost 7 bases, and 8 bases had no gene match. Here the CDR3 DNA reads TGCAGCGCCCAAAGAGGGACAGGCGAGCAGTACTTC. This sequence encodes CSAQRGTGEQYF.